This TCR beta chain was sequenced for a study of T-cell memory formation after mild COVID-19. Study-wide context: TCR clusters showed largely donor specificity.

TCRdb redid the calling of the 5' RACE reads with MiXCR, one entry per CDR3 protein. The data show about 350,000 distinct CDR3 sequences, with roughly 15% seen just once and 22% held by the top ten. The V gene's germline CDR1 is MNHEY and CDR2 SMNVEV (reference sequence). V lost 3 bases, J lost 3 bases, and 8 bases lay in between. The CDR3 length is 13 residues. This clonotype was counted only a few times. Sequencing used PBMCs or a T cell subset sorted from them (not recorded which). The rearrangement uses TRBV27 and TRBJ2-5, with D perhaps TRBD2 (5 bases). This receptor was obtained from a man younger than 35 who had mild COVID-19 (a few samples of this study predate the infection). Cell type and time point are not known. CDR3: CASSLGVKETQYF. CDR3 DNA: TGTGCCAGCAGTTTGGGAGTGAAAGAGACCCAGTACTTC.